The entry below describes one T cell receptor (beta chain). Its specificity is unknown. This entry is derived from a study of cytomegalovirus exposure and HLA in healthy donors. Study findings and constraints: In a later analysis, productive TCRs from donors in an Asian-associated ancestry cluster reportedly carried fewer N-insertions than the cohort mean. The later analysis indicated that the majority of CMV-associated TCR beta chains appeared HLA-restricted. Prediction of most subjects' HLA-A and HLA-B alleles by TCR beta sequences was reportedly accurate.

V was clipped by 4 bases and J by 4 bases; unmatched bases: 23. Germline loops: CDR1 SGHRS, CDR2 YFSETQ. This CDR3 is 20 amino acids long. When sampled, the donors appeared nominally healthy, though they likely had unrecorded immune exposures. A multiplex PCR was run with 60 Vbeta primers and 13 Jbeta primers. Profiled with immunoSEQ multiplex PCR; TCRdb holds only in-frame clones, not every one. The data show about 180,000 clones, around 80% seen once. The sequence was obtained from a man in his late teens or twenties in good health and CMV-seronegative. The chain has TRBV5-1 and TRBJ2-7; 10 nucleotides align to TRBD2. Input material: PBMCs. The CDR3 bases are TGCGCCAGCAGCGAAATTATACAGGGGCCCTCTAGCGGGAGCCTTTACGAGCAGTACTTC. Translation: CASSEIIQGPSSGSLYEQYF.